Presented here are 30 T cell receptor beta chains from one specimen sequenced in a study of memory CD4+ T cells and cytomegalovirus serostatus. The sort gate was single viable CD3+CD4+CD8-CD45RO+ cells for memory CD4+ T cells. The table came from immunoSEQ multiplex PCR; TCRdb's copy has only in-frame clones and leaves some out. The profile shows about 61,000 clones, 82% of them singletons. The sequenced sample consisted of memory CD4+ T cells from blood. These receptors were collected from an adult in good health and CMV-seronegative.

This clone was picked up one time. The genes are TRBV6-6 and TRBJ2-7, with D unclear. The V end was cut by 2 bases, the J end by 6 bases, with 14 bases between. Germline values: CDR1 MNHNY, CDR2 SVGAGI (reference sequence). CDR3 length: 14 amino acids. This CDR3 reads CASSYGLGGSEQYF. The CDR3 coding sequence is TGTGCCAGCAGTTACGGGTTGGGCGGCTCCGAGCAGTACTTC.

The chain combines TRBV5-1 with TRBJ1-4; TRBD1 might be the D (5 bases). The CDR3 loop spans 15 amino acids. Trimming left V 1 base short and J 0 bases short, with 7 bases between. CDR1 is SGHRS, CDR2 YFSETQ, per germline. Here the CDR3 DNA reads TGCGCCAGCAGCTTGTTGGGGGCAACTAATGAAAAACTGTTTTTT. Amino acids: CASSLLGATNEKLFF.

This clone was recorded only once. The chain combines TRBV7-3 with TRBJ2-1, with TRBD2 matching over 10 bases. The CDR3 covers 16 residues. V was clipped by 5 bases and J by 4 bases; unmatched bases: 8. Germline CDR1 reads SGHTA; CDR2 reads FQGTGA. In DNA, the CDR3 is TGTGCCAGCAGCCGAATAGCGGGAGGTCAATACAATGAGCAGTTCTTC. Its translation is CASSRIAGGQYNEQFF.

The chain combines TRBV29-1 with TRBJ2-1; D unresolved. V was cut by 6 bases and J by 0 bases, with 15 bases left in between. Germline CDR1 is SQVTM and CDR2 is ANQGSEA. The CDR3 runs to 15 residues. In DNA, the CDR3 is TGCAGCGTGATTTTGTACGGAAACTCCTACAATGAGCAGTTCTTC. As protein: CSVILYGNSYNEQFF.

The chain recombines TRBV10-3 with TRBJ2-1, with 8 bases identical to TRBD2. The germline V gene has CDR1 ENHRY and CDR2 SYGVKD. This CDR3 has 12 amino acids. After removal of 5 bases from V and 8 bases from J, the junction contained 2 bases not matched to a gene. The CDR3 is CAISTSGYEQFF. The CDR3 bases are TGTGCCATCAGTACTAGCGGTTATGAGCAGTTCTTC.

In its sample, this clone was seen once. The chain couples TRBV6-1 to TRBJ2-7; the D is unclear. V lost 8 bases to trimming and J lost 2 bases, with 13 bases between them. The CDR3 has 13 residues. In germline, CDR1 is MNHNS, CDR2 SASEGT. CDR3 DNA: TGTGCCAGCGCGTGGCAGGACGCCTACGAGCAGTACTTC. It translates to CASAWQDAYEQYF.

The rearrangement joins TRBV10-3 to TRBJ1-1; 8 nucleotides match TRBD1. Germline assignment: CDR1 ENHRY and CDR2 SYGVKD. The ends lost 10 bases at V and 8 bases at J; junction bases unmatched: 9. The CDR3 has 12 amino acids. The CDR3 DNA reads TGTGCCACGGGATCGGGACAGGCGGAAGCTTTCTTT. Translated: CATGSGQAEAFF.

In its sample, this clone was seen once. The chain recombines TRBV6-6 with TRBJ1-2; weak D call: TRBD1 (6 bases). V was clipped by 4 bases and J by 4 bases, with 13 bases between them. This CDR3 is 14 amino acids long. CDR1 and CDR2 (germline): MNHNY, SVGAGI (reference sequence). The CDR3 bases are TGTGCCAGCAGTTCCTACAGGGCGGGCTATGGCTACACCTTC. Residues: CASSSYRAGYGYTF.

The gene calls are TRBV19 and TRBJ1-2, with TRBD1 identical over 9 bases. J was trimmed by 3 bases and V by 5 bases; bases with no gene match: 4. CDR1 is LNHDA and CDR2 is SQIVND in the germline V gene (reference sequence). The CDR3 length is 14 residues. The CDR3, as DNA: TGTGCCAGTAGTCCCTGGACAGGGGACTATGGCTACACCTTC. Translation gives CASSPWTGDYGYTF.

The chain is built from TRBV7-8 and TRBJ1-2; a possible D gene is TRBD1 (5 bases). V was pared by 3 bases and J by 2 bases, with 7 bases between. This CDR3 is 13 amino acids long. Germline V gene sequence: CDR1 SGHVS, CDR2 FQNEAQ. In DNA form, the CDR3 reads TGTGCCAGCAGCTTTGGGGGGAACTATGGCTACACCTTC. This translates into CASSFGGNYGYTF.

Only a few counts were recorded for this clone. CDR3 DNA sequence: TGTGCCAGCAGTGCCCTGACAGGGGGCGAATACGAGCAGTACTTC. Encoded protein: CASSALTGGEYEQYF. The gene calls are TRBV6-1 and TRBJ2-7; 10 nucleotides align to TRBD1. CDR1 and CDR2 from the germline V gene are MNHNS and SASEGT. V lost 4 bases and J lost 4; bases outside the gene matches: 7. The CDR3 spans 15 residues.

The chain combines TRBV7-6 with TRBJ2-3; 9 nucleotides agree with TRBD2. Germline V lookup: CDR1 SGHVS, CDR2 FNYEAQ. V trimming: 1 base; J trimming: 7 bases; junction bases outside the gene matches: 9. This CDR3 has 16 amino acids. The chain's CDR3 is CASSLGSGGQANTQYF. The CDR3 nucleotides are TGTGCCAGCAGCTTAGGTAGCGGGGGCCAGGCGAATACGCAGTATTTT.

Only a few counts were recorded for this clone. The chain uses TRBV10-1 and TRBJ1-2; D unclear. Germline values: CDR1 WNHNN, CDR2 SYGVQD (reference sequence). Trimming shortened V by 2 bases and J by 3 bases, and 7 bases separated the two germline ends. The CDR3 sequence is 13 residues long. DNA for the CDR3: TGCGCCAGCAGTGAGGACGCAGACTATGGCTACACCTTC. This gives the protein CASSEDADYGYTF.

For the CDR3, the DNA is TGTGCCAGCAGCGCCCGATCCTCCCTTAACTATGGCTACACCTTC. Amino acid sequence: CASSARSSLNYGYTF. This chain uses TRBV9 with TRBJ1-2, with D hard to call. The CDR3 contains 15 residues. Germline V CDR1 and CDR2: SGDLS, YYNGEE. The V end was cut by 3 bases, the J end by 1 base, with 13 bases between. The variable domain in full, with the rest retrieved from reference TRBV9 and TRBJ1-2, is DSGVTQTPKHLITATGQRVTLRCSPRSGDLSVYWYQQSLDQGLQFLIQYYNGEERAKGNILERFSAQQFPDLHSELNLSSLELGDSALYFCASSARSSLNYGYTFGSGTRLTVV.

The chain recombines TRBV28 with TRBJ2-1; 8 bases align to TRBD2. With 6 bases clipped from V and 4 bases from J, the junction kept 2 bases outside the gene matches. Looked up from germline, CDR1 is MDHEN and CDR2 is SYDVKM. The CDR3 sequence is 13 residues long. This CDR3 is CASSGGVYNEQFF. The CDR3 bases are TGTGCCAGCAGCGGGGGGGTATACAATGAGCAGTTCTTC.

The chain couples TRBV6-5 to TRBJ2-7; no reliable D call. The germline V gene encodes CDR1 MNHEY and CDR2 SVGAGI. The CDR3 is made up of 14 amino acids. V lost 6 bases, J lost 6 bases, and 18 bases lay in between. The CDR3 sequence: CASRARRVSGEQYF. Here the CDR3 DNA reads TGTGCCAGCAGAGCCCGACGCGTTTCGGGCGAGCAGTACTTC.

This chain connects TRBV30 to TRBJ2-1; 7 bases fit TRBD1. V was clipped by 4 bases and J by 0 bases; unmatched bases: 6. From germline, CDR1 is GTSNPN and CDR2 SVGIG (reference sequence). The CDR3 length is 15 residues. The DNA of the CDR3 is TGTGCCTGGAACTTCAGGGGGAGCTCCTACAATGAGCAGTTCTTC. Translated: CAWNFRGSSYNEQFF.

The chain uses TRBV18 and TRBJ2-1; D uncertain. Looked up from germline, CDR1 is KGHSH and CDR2 is LQKENI. Trimming left V 3 bases short and J 7 bases short, with 10 bases between. This CDR3 comprises 13 residues. This CDR3 reads CASSPRPENEQFF. The CDR3, as DNA: TGTGCCAGCTCACCGCGCCCCGAAAATGAGCAGTTCTTC.

The rearrangement joins TRBV30 to TRBJ2-5; D call uncertain. Germline lookup yields CDR1 GTSNPN and CDR2 SVGIG (reference sequence). The V and J ends lost 1 base and 5 bases respectively, with 8 bases between them. CDR3 length equals 12 residues. CDR3 sequence reads: CAWSGPSETQYF. The DNA of the CDR3 is TGTGCCTGGAGTGGCCCTTCTGAGACCCAGTACTTC.

The V call is TRBV2, the J call TRBJ2-3; 11 bases map to TRBD2. Losses at the gene ends were 7 bases for V and 3 bases for J; bases not matched to a gene: 3. The CDR3 runs 14 residues. Germline V gene lookup returns CDR1 SNHLY and CDR2 FYNNEI. The CDR3 here is CASKASGGTDTQYF. The CDR3 DNA reads TGTGCCAGCAAGGCTAGCGGGGGGACAGATACGCAGTATTTT.

The chain links TRBV11-2 to TRBJ2-7; perhaps TRBD1 as D (6 bases). Looked up from germline, CDR1 is SGHAT and CDR2 is FQNNGV. The V and J ends lost 0 bases and 6 bases respectively, with 15 bases between them. The CDR3 consists of 15 residues. In DNA form, the CDR3 reads TGTGCCAGCAGCTTAGATGTCAGGGGCCGCGGCGAGCAGTACTTC. It codes for CASSLDVRGRGEQYF.

In this sample, this clone turned up a few times. This chain connects TRBV6-1 to TRBJ2-1; D is perhaps TRBD2 (6 bases). The CDR3 contains 15 residues. The germline V gene encodes CDR1 MNHNS and CDR2 SASEGT. V lost 4 bases and J lost 6, with 16 bases in between. The CDR3 DNA is TGTGCCAGCAGTGGAGTGAGACTAGGGTCCAATGAGCAGTTCTTC. It is translated as CASSGVRLGSNEQFF.

The gene calls are TRBV2 and TRBJ2-7; D is perhaps TRBD2 (5 bases). V lost 4 bases to trimming and J lost 4 bases, with 14 bases between them. Germline V lookup: CDR1 SNHLY, CDR2 FYNNEI. There are 14 residues in the CDR3. CDR3 nucleotide sequence: TGTGCCAGCAGTGGGGCCAGCGGTACGTACGAGCAGTACTTC. Translated: CASSGASGTYEQYF.

The CDR3 is CSVKPGQGPSFGAFF. As DNA, the CDR3 is TGCAGCGTAAAACCGGGACAGGGGCCCAGCTTCGGGGCTTTCTTT. V usage is TRBV29-1 and J usage is TRBJ1-1; 10 bases map to TRBD1. The CDR3 has 15 residues. Germline CDR1 is SQVTM and CDR2 is ANQGSEA. The J segment lost 11 bases and the V segment lost 6 bases, leaving 18 bases of the junction unmatched.

This clone appeared a few times. The chain joins TRBV11-2 to TRBJ1-1; maybe TRBD1 (5 bases). The germline CDR1 and CDR2 sequences are SGHAT and FQNNGV. This CDR3 has 14 residues. V lost 7 bases and J lost 5, with 17 bases in between. DNA of the CDR3: TGTGCCAGCATTTCACAGGCCGTGGGGACTGAAGCTTTCTTT. Amino acid sequence: CASISQAVGTEAFF.

The gene calls are TRBV5-1 and TRBJ1-3; D not certain. Trimming pared 0 bases from V and 0 bases from J, leaving 10 bases between. There are 16 residues in the CDR3. Looked up from germline, CDR1 is SGHRS and CDR2 is YFSETQ. Here the CDR3 DNA reads TGCGCCAGCAGCTTGGGACGCCAGACCTCTGGAAACACCATATATTTT. Translation gives CASSLGRQTSGNTIYF.

The rearrangement uses TRBV19 and TRBJ1-2, with D possibly matching TRBD1 (6 bases). The CDR3 loop spans 12 amino acids. V was cut by 6 bases and J by 8 bases, with 13 bases left in between. Germline assignment: CDR1 LNHDA and CDR2 SQIVND (reference sequence). The DNA for the CDR3 is TGTGCCAGTAGAACAGGGTCGAGGGGCTACACCTTC. Encoded protein: CASRTGSRGYTF.

This clone has only a few counts. The V gene is TRBV9, the J gene TRBJ2-1, with D possibly matching TRBD1 (5 bases). V was clipped by 3 bases and J by 1 base, with 8 bases between them. Germline assignment: CDR1 SGDLS and CDR2 YYNGEE. CDR3 size: 14 residues. The DNA for the CDR3 is TGTGCCAGCAGCGCCCGACAGTCCTACAATGAGCAGTTCTTC. This sequence encodes CASSARQSYNEQFF.

J is TRBJ2-1 and V is TRBV7-8, with D uncertain. Germline loops: CDR1 SGHVS, CDR2 FQNEAQ. Trimming pared 5 bases from V and 7 bases from J, leaving 9 bases between. CDR3 size: 12 residues. The CDR3 reads CASSRPENEQFF. For the CDR3, the DNA is TGTGCCAGCAGCCGCCCGGAGAATGAGCAGTTCTTC.

Written as DNA, the CDR3 is TGTGCCAGCAGCCAATTCCGGGGGCCCGATGAGGGTGGGCAGTATTTT. Translation: CASSQFRGPDEGGQYF. The genes are TRBV14 and TRBJ2-3, with D possibly called TRBD1 or TRBD2 (6 bases each). This CDR3 has 16 amino acids. V lost 2 bases, J lost 11 bases, and 23 bases lay in between. Germline V CDR1 and CDR2: SGHDN, FVKESK.